The 13 T cell receptor beta chains below all came from one sample that was sequenced in a study of response to subunit inactivated influenza vaccine. TCRdb called the RT-PCR reads again in MiXCR, with one record for every CDR3 protein. The sample yields hundreds of thousands of distinct CDR3 sequences, roughly 13% seen once. Sequenced here: PBMCs from blood, sampled about 14 days before vaccination. The receptors were gathered from a man in his fifties or sixties who received an inactivated influenza vaccine.

The chain recombines TRBV20-1 with TRBJ1-2; D remains unclear. V was shortened by 1 base and J by 2 bases, with 8 bases between the two germline ends. The CDR3 runs to 13 residues. Germline CDR1 is DFQATT and CDR2 is SNEGSKA (reference sequence). In DNA, the CDR3 is TGCAGTGCTAGAGTTGCCGAGAACTATGGCTACACCTTC. Translation gives CSARVAENYGYTF.

V and J are TRBV28 and TRBJ2-5; no reliable D call. Germline-derived CDR1 and CDR2 are MDHEN and SYDVKM. Deletions cut 2 bases from V and 7 bases from J, with 8 bases between. This CDR3 comprises 12 residues. CDR3 residues: CASSLLEATQYF. The CDR3 nucleotides read TGTGCCAGCAGTTTACTAGAGGCGACCCAGTACTTC.

The rearrangement joins TRBV3-1 to TRBJ2-7; D gene unclear. The V gene's germline CDR1 is LGHDT and CDR2 YNNKEL (reference sequence). V lost 1 base to trimming and J lost 7 bases, with 14 bases between them. This CDR3 comprises 14 residues. The CDR3 loop is CASSQAQGLGEQYF. The CDR3 DNA reads as TGTGCCAGCAGCCAAGCCCAAGGGTTGGGGGAGCAGTACTTC.

This clonotype has at least ten counts. The chain couples TRBV20-1 to TRBJ2-1; 9 bases agree with TRBD2. This CDR3 spans 14 amino acids. Losses at the gene ends were 6 bases for V and 2 bases for J; bases not matched to a gene: 5. Germline V gene lookup returns CDR1 DFQATT and CDR2 SNEGSKA (reference sequence). CDR3 protein: CSAARGRAYNEQFF. DNA for the CDR3: TGCAGTGCGGCTCGCGGGAGGGCCTACAATGAGCAGTTCTTC.

This clonotype was seen ten or more times. The chain uses TRBV12-3 or TRBV12-4 and TRBJ2-2; maybe TRBD2 (7 bases). Trimming removed 3 bases at V and 6 bases at J, with 11 bases between. This CDR3 region has 14 residues. CDR3 nucleotides: TGTGCCAGCAGTTTGTCCGGGGGGCCCGGGGAGCTGTTTTTT. It is translated as CASSLSGGPGELFF.

This chain joins TRBV6-1 and TRBJ1-4; TRBD1 is a possible D gene (5 bases). The germline V and J ends were trimmed by 4 bases and 3 bases, with 9 bases remaining between them. The CDR3 has 14 amino acids. Per the germline V gene, CDR1 is MNHNS and CDR2 is SASEGT. The CDR3 DNA reads as TGTGCCAGCAGTGCGGGACTCTCTAATGAAAAACTGTTTTTT. This translates into CASSAGLSNEKLFF.

V and J are TRBV14 and TRBJ2-3; no definite D call. CDR1 is SGHDN, CDR2 FVKESK, per germline. This CDR3 region has 13 residues. The ends were cut back, 2 bases at V and 5 bases at J, with 8 bases in the middle. CDR3 coding DNA: TGTGCCAGCAGCCAACTCCGGATAGATACGCAGTATTTT. Translated: CASSQLRIDTQYF.

This chain uses TRBV7-2 with TRBJ2-5; the D gene is possibly TRBD1 (6 bases). Looked up from germline, CDR1 is SGHTA and CDR2 is FQGNSA. The CDR3 covers 13 residues. Between the trimmed V and J ends, which lost 2 bases and 5 bases, there was a span of 9 bases. The CDR3 spells CASSLTGMETQYF. The CDR3 nucleotides are TGTGCCAGCAGCTTAACAGGGATGGAGACCCAGTACTTC.

J is TRBJ2-1 and V is TRBV9; 14 nucleotides align to TRBD2. The germline CDR1 and CDR2 sequences are SGDLS and YYNGEE. V dropped 0 bases and J dropped 10; count of bases not matched to a gene: 6. CDR3 length equals 16 residues. For the CDR3, the DNA is TGTGCCAGCAGCGTAGCCGGGACTAGCGGGAGTATGGAGCAGTTCTTC. Translated, it gives CASSVAGTSGSMEQFF.

This clonotype turned up a few times. This CDR3 reads CASSNTGGNTGELFF. In DNA, the CDR3 is TGTGCCAGCAGCAACACAGGGGGCAACACCGGGGAGCTGTTTTTT. The J gene is TRBJ2-2, the V gene TRBV7-8, with 9 nucleotides matching TRBD1. Germline CDR1 and CDR2: SGHVS and FQNEAQ. The V and J ends lost 5 bases and 2 bases, in that order; junction bases with no gene match: 3. CDR3 size: 15 residues.

This clonotype has just one count. This chain links TRBV4-2 with TRBJ2-2; no firm D call. The germline V gene encodes CDR1 LGHNA and CDR2 YNFKEQ. The CDR3 length is 14 residues. With 0 bases removed from V and 4 bases from J, the gap between germline ends came to 6 bases. CDR3 bases: TGTGCCAGCAGCCAAGAACAGACCACCGGGGAGCTGTTTTTT. This translates into CASSQEQTTGELFF.

The chain joins TRBV29-1 to TRBJ1-2; possibly TRBD1 for D (5 bases). The CDR3 contains 14 residues. Germline CDR1 reads SQVTM; CDR2 reads ANQGSEA. The V end was cut by 4 bases, the J end by 5 bases, with 17 bases between. The CDR3 nucleotides are TGCAGCGTTGTGGGAGGTCAGGGAAGATATGGCTACACCTTC. Translation gives CSVVGGQGRYGYTF.

This clonotype was seen a handful of times. The gene calls are TRBV5-1 and TRBJ2-6; 11 nucleotides agree with TRBD1. The CDR3 consists of 18 residues. V lost 5 bases and J lost 1; bases outside the gene matches: 8. CDR1 and CDR2 (germline): SGHRS, YFSETQ. The CDR3 loop is CASSLWTGGFSGANVLTF. Here the CDR3 DNA reads TGCGCCAGCAGTCTCTGGACAGGGGGCTTTTCTGGGGCCAACGTCCTGACTTTC.